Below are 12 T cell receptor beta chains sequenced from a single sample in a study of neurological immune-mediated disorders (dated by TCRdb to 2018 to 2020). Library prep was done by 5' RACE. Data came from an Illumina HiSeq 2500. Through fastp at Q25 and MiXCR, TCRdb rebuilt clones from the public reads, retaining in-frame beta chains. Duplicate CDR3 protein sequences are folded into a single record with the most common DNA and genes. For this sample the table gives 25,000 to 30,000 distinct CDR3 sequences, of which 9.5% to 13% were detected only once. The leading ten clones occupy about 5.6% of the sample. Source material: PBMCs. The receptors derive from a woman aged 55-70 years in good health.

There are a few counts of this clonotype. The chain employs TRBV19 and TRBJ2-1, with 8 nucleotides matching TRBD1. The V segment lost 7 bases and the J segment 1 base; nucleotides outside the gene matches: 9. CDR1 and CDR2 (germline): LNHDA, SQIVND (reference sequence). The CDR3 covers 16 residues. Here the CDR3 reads CASNPTGALSYNEQFF. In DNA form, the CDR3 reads TGTGCCAGTAACCCGACAGGGGCCCTATCCTACAATGAGCAGTTCTTC.

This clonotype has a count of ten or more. The CDR3 loop is CASSRDRNTEAFF. CDR3 nucleotide sequence: TGTGCCAGCTCCCGAGACAGGAACACTGAAGCTTTCTTT. The V and J genes are TRBV18 and TRBJ1-1; possible D gene TRBD1, 5 bases. CDR1 and CDR2 (germline): KGHSH, LQKENI. The CDR3 loop spans 13 amino acids. Trimming stripped 6 bases from V and 1 base from J, with 9 bases between.

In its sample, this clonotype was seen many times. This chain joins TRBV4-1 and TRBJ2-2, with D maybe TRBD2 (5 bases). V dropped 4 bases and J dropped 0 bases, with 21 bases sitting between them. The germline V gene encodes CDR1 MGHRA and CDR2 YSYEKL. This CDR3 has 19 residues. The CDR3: CASSPLYRTGFANTGELFF. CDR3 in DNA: TGCGCCAGCAGCCCACTGTATCGGACGGGGTTCGCGAACACCGGGGAGCTGTTTTTT.

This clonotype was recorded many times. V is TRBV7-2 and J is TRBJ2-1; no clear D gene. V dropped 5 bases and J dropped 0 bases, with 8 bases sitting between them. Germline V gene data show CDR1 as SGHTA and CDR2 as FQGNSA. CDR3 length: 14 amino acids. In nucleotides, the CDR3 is TGTGCCAGCAGCCCCGGTAGCTCCTACAATGAGCAGTTCTTC. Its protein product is CASSPGSSYNEQFF.

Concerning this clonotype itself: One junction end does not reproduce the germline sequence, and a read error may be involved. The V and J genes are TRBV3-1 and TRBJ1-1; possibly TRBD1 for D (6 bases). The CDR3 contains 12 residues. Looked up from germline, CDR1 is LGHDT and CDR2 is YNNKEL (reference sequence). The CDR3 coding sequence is TGTGCCAGCAGCCTCCGGGACACCGAAGCTTTCTTT. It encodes CASSLRDTEAFF.

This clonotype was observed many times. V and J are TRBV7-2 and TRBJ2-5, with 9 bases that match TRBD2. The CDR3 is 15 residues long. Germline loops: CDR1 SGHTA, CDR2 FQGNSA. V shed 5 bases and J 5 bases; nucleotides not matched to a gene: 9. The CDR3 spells CASSLSSGVWETQYF. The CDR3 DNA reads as TGTGCCAGCAGCCTTTCTAGCGGGGTTTGGGAGACCCAGTACTTC.

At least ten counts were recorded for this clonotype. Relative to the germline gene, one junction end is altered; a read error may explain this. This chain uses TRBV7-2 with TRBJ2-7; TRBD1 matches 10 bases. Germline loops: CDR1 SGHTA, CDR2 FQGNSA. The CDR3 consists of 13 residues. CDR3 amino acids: CASSPGQGLELHF. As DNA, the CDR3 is TGTGCCAGCAGCCCGGGACAGGGGCTGGAACTTCACTTC. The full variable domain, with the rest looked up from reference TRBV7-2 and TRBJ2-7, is GAGVSQSPSNKVTEKGKDVELRCDPISGHTALYWYRQSLGQGLEFLIYFQGNSAPDKSGLPSDRFSAERTGGSVSTLTIQRTQQEDSAVYLCASSPGQGLELHFGPGTRLTVT.

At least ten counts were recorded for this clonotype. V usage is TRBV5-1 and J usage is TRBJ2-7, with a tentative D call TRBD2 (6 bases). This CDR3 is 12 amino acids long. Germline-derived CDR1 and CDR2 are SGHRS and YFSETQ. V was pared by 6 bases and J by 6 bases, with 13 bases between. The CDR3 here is CASTGGSLEQYF. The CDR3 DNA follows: TGCGCCAGCACTGGAGGGTCCCTCGAGCAGTACTTC.

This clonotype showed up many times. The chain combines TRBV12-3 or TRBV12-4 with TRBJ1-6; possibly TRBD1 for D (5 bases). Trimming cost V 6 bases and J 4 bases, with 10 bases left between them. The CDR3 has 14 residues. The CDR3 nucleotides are TGTGCCAGCAGGATGGGGGGTTATAATTCACCCCTCCACTTT. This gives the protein CASRMGGYNSPLHF.

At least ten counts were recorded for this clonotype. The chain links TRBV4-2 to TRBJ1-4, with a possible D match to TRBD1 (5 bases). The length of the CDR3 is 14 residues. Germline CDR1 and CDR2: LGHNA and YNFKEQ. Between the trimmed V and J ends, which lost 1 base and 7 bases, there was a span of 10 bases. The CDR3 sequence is CASSQAAGGEKLFF. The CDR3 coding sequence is TGTGCCAGCAGCCAAGCTGCCGGGGGTGAAAAACTGTTTTTT.

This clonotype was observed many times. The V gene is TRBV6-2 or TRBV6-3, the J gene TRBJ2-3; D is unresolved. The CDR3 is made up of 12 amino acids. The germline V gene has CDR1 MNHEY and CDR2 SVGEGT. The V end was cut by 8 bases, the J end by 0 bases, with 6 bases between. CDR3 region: CASVGSTDTQYF. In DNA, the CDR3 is TGTGCCAGCGTGGGGAGCACAGATACGCAGTATTTT.

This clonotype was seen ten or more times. The CDR3 reads CAISDYGGGYTF. Written as DNA, the CDR3 is TGTGCCATCAGTGATTATGGGGGAGGCTACACCTTC. The chain has TRBV10-3 and TRBJ1-2, with a tentative D call TRBD1 (5 bases). The CDR3 length is 12 residues. Germline CDR1 reads ENHRY; CDR2 reads SYGVKD. V gave up 3 bases and J gave up 8 bases, with 10 bases separating them.